This TCR beta chain is from a study of blood T cell repertoires in COVID-19. Per the original data handling: From reference gene primer amplification, estimates of nucleated cell counts were derived. Here immunoSEQ multiplex PCR was the method, and the copy in TCRdb shows in-frame clones only, minus some. V and J calls and clone size are as listed in that table; D and trimming were resolved from the DNA. The table has approximately 100,000 clones, around 80% seen once; the top ten hold 10%. Germline V lookup: CDR1 LGHNA, CDR2 YNFKEQ. The V and J ends lost 1 base and 1 base respectively, with 5 bases between them. The CDR3 extends over 14 amino acids.

This chain uses TRBV4-2 with TRBJ1-5; D is unresolved. Sequenced: peripheral blood. The sequence derives from a man aged 70 or older with acute or convalescent COVID-19. The CDR3 here is CASSQGGSNQPQHF. CDR3 nucleotides: TGTGCCAGCAGCCAAGGCGGGAGCAATCAGCCCCAGCATTTT.